This T cell receptor (beta chain) was recovered during a study of T cell repertoires in cytomegalovirus infection. As for the study in general: In public TCR beta signatures, there were indications of both CMV infection and matching HLA type.

The CDR3 length is 16 residues. Germline assignment: CDR1 MNHEY and CDR2 SVGAGI. Trimming left V 0 bases short and J 4 bases short, with 13 bases between. Note on this clonotype: No antigen is known for it.

Notes on the study in general: HLA-C-restricted CMV clonotypes gave the most frequent clonotype in two of eight donors.

Via MiXCR, TCRdb re-called the reads, giving one row per CDR3 protein. The sample records fewer than 950,000 distinct CDR3 sequences, around a third being singletons. This chain connects TRBV6-5 to TRBJ2-1, with a possible D match to TRBD2 (7 bases). This specimen was cultured CD8+ T cells from PBMCs, taken from culture after CMV antigen stimulation. This clonotype was sampled from a human donor in good health (CMV status not recorded). Some clones in this sample may be carry-over from other donors' samples. The CDR3 spells CASSYSRGAGYNEQFF. The DNA of the CDR3 is TGTGCCAGCAGTTACTCCCGGGGGGCGGGGTACAATGAGCAGTTCTTC.